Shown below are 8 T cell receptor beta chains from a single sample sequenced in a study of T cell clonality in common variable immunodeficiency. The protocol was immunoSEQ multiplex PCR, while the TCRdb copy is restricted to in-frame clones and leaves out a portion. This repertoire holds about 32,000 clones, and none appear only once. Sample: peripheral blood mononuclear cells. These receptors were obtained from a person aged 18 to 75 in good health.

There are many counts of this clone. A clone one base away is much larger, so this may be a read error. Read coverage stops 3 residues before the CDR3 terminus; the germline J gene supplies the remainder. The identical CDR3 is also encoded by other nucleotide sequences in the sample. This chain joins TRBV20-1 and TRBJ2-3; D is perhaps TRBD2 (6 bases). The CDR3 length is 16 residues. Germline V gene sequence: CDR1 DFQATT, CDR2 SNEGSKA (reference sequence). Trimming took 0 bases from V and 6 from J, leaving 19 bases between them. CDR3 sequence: CSARDLADLGRDTQYF. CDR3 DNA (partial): TGCAGTGCTAGAGATTTAGCGGATCTAGGCAGGGATACG.

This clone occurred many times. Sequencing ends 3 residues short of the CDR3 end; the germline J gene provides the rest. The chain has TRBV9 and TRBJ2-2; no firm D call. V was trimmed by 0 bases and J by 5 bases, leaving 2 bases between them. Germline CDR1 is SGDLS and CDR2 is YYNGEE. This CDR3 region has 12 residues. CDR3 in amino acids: CASSVATGELFF. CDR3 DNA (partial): TGTGCCAGCAGCGTAGCTACCGGGGAG.

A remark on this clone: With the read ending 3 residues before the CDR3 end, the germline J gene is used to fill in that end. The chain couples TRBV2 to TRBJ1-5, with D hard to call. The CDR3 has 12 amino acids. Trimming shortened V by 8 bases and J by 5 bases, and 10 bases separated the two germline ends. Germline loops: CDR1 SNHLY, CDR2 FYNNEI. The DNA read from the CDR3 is TGTGCCAGCTCCCTTCAGGATCAGCCC. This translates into CASSLQDQP. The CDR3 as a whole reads CASSLQDQPQHF.

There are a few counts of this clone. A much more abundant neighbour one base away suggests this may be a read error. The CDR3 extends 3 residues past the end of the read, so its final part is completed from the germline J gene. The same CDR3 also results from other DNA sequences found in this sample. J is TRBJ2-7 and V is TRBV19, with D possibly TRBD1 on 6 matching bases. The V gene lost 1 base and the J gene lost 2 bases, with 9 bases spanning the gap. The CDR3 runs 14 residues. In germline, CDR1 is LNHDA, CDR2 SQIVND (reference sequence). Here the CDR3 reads CASSIVAGAYEQYF. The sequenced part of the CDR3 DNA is TGTGCCAGTAGTATAGTGGCAGGGGCCTACGAG.

The covered CDR3 bases are TGTGCCAGCGATAACCGCGAGGGGCTGGGTGAA. Translation: CASDNREGLGE. The full CDR3 sequence reads CASDNREGLGEAFF. The genes are TRBV11-1 and TRBJ1-1; TRBD1 might be the D (5 bases). The sequence runs out 3 residues before the end of the CDR3; the remainder is reconstructed from the germline J gene. This CDR3 contains 14 residues. Germline CDR1 and CDR2: SGHAT and FQDESV (reference sequence). Trimming removed 8 bases at V and 7 bases at J, with 20 bases between.

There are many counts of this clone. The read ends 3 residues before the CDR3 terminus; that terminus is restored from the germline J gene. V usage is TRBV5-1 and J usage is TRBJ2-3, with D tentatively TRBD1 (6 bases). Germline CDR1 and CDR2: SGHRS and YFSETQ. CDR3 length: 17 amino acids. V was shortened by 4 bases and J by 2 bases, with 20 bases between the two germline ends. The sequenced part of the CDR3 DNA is TGCGCCAGCAGCCTACTAACAGGGAGCGACCCCACAGATACG. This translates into CASSLLTGSDPTDT. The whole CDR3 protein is CASSLLTGSDPTDTQYF.

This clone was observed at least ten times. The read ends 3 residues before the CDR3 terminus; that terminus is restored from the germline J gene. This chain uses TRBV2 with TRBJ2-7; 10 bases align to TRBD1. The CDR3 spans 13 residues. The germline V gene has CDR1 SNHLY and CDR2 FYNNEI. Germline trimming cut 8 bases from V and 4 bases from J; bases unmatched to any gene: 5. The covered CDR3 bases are TGTGCCAGCGGCCGGGACAGGGGATACGAG. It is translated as CASGRDRGYE. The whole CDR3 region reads CASGRDRGYEQYF.

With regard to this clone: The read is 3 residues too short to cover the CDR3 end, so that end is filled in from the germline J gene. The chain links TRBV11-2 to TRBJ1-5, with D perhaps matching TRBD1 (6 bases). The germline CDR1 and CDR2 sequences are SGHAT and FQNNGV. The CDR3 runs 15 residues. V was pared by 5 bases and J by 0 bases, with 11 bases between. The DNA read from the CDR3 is TGTGCCAGCAGCGCGGACAGTAATAGCAATCAGCCC. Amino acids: CASSADSNSNQP. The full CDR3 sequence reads CASSADSNSNQPQHF.